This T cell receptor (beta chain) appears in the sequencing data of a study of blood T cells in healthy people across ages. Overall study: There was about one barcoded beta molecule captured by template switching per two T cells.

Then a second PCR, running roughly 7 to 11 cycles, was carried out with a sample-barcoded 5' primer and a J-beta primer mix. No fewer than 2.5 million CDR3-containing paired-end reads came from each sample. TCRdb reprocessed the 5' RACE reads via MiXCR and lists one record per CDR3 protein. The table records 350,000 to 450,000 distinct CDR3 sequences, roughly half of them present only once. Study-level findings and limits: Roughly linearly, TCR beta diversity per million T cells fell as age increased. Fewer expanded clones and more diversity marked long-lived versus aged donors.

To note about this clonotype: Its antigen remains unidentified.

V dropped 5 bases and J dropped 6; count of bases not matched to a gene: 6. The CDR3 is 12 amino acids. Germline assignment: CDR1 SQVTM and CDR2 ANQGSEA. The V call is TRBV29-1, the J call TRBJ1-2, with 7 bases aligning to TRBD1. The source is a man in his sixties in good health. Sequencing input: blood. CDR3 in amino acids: CSVFGQGDGYTF. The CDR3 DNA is TGCAGCGTTTTTGGGCAGGGGGATGGCTACACCTTC.